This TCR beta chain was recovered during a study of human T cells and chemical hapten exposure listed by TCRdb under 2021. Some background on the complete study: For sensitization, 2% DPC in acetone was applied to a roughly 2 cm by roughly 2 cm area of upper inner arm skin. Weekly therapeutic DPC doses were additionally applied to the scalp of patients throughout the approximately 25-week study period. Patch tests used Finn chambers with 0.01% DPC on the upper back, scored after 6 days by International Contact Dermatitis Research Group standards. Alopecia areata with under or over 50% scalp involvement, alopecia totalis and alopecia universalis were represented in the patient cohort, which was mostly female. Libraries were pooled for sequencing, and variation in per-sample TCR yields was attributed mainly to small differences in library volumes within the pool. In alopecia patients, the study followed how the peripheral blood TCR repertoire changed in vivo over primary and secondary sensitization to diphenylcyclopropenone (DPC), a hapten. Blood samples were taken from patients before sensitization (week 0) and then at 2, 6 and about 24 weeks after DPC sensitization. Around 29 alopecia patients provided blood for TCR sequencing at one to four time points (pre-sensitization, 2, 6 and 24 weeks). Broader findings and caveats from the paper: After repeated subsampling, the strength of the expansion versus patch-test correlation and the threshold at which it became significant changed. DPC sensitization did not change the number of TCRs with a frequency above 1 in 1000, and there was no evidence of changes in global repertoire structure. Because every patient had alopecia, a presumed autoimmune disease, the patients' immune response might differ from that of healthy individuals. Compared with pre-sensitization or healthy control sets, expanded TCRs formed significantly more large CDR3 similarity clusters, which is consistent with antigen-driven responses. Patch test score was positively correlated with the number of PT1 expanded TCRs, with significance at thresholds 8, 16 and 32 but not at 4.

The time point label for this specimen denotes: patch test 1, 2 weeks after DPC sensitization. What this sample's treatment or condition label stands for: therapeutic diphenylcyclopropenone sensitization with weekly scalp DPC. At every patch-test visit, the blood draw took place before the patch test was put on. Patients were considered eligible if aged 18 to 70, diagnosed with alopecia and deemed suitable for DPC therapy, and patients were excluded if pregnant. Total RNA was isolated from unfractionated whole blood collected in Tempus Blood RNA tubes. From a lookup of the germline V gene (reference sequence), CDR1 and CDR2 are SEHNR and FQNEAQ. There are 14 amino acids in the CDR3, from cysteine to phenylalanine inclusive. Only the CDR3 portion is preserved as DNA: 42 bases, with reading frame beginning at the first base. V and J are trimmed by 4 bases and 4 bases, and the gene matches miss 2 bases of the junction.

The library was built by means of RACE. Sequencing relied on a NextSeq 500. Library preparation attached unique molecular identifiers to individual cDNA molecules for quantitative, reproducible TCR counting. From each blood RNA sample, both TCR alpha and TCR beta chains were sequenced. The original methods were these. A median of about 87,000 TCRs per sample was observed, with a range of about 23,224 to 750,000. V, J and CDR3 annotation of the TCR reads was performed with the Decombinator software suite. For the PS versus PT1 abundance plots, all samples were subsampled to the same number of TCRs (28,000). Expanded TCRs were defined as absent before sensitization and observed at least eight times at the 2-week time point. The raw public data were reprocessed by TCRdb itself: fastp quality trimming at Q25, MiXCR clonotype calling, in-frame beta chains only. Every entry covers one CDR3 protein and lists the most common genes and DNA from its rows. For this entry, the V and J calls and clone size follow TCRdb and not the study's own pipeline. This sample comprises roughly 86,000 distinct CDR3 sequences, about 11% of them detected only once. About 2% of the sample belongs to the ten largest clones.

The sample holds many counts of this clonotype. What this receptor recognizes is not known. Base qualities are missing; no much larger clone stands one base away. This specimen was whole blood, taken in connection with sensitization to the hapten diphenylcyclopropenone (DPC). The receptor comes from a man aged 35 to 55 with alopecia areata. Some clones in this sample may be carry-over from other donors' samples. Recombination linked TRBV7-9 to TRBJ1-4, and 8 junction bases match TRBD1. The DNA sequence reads TGTGCCAGCAGCTATACAGGGGGTAATGAAAAACTGTTTTTT. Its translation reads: CASSYTGGNEKLFF.